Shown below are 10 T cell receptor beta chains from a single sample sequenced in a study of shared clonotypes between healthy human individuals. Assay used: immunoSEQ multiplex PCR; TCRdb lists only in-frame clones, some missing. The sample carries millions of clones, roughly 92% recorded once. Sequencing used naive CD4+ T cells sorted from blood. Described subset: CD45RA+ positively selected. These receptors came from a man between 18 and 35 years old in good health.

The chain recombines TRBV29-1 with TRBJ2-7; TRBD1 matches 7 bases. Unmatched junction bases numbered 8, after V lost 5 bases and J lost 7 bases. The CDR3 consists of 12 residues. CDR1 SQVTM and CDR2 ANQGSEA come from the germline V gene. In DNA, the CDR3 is TGCAGCGTTCAACAGGGGATTCGGGAGCAGTACTTC. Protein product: CSVQQGIREQYF.

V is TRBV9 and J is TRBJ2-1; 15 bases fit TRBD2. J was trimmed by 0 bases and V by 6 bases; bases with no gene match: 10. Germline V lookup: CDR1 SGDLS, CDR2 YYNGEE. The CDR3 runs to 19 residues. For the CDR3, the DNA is TGTGCCAGCACCAAAGGGGGGACTAGCGGGAGGTTCTCCTACAATGAGCAGTTCTTC. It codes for CASTKGGTSGRFSYNEQFF. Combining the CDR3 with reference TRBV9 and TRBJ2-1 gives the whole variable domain DSGVTQTPKHLITATGQRVTLRCSPRSGDLSVYWYQQSLDQGLQFLIQYYNGEERAKGNILERFSAQQFPDLHSELNLSSLELGDSALYFCASTKGGTSGRFSYNEQFFGPGTRLTVL.

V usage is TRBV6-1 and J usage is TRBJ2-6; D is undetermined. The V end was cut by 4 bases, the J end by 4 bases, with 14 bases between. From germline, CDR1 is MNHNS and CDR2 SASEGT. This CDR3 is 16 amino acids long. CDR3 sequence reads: CASSGGYTGGANVLTF. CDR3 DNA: TGTGCCAGCAGTGGGGGATATACTGGAGGGGCCAACGTCCTGACTTTC.

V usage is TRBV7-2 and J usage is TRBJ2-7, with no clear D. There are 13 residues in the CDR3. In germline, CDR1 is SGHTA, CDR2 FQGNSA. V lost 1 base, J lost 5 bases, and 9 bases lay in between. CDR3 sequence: CASSLVQVDEQYF. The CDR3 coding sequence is TGTGCCAGCAGCTTAGTCCAGGTGGACGAGCAGTACTTC.

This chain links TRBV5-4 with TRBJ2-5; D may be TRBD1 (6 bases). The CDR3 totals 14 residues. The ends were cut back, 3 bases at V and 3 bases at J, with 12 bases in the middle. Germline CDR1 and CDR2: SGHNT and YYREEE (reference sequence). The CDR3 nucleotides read TGTGCCAGCAGCTACCGGGACAAAAAAGAGACCCAGTACTTC. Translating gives CASSYRDKKETQYF.

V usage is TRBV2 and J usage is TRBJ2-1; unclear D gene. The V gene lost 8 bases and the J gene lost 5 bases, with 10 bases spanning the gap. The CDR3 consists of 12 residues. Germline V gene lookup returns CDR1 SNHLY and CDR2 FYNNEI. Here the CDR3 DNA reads TGTGCCAGCGTAACAAAGAACAATGAGCAGTTCTTC. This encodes CASVTKNNEQFF.

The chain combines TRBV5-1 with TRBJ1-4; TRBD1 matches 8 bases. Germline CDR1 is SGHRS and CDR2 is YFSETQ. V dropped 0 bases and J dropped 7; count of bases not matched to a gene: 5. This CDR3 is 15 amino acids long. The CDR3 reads CASSLVQGASEKLFF. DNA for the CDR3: TGCGCCAGCAGCTTGGTCCAGGGGGCTAGTGAAAAACTGTTTTTT.

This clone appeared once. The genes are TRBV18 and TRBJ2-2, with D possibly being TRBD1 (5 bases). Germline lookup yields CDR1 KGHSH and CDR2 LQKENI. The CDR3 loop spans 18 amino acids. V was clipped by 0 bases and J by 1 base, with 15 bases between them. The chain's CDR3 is CASSPPNSGHMNTGELFF. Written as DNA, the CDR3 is TGTGCCAGCTCACCACCGAATTCCGGACATATGAACACCGGGGAGCTGTTTTTT.

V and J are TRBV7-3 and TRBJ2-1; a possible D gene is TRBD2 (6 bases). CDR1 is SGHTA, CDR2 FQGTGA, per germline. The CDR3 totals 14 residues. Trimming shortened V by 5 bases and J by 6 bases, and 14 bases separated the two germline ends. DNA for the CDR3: TGTGCCAGCAGCACCTCGGGACTCCGCAATGAGCAGTTCTTC. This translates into CASSTSGLRNEQFF. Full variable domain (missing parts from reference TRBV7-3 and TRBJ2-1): GAGVSQTPSNKVTEKGKYVELRCDPISGHTALYWYRQSLGQGPEFLIYFQGTGAADDSGLPNDRFFAVRPEGSVSTLKIQRTERGDSAVYLCASSTSGLRNEQFFGPGTRLTVL.

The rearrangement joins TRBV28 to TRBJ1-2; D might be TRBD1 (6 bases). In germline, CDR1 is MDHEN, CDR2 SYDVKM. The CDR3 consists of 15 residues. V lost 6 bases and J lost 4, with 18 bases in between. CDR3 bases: TGTGCCAGCAGCTCTAGAGGACAGAATGTCTATGGCTACACCTTC. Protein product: CASSSRGQNVYGYTF.